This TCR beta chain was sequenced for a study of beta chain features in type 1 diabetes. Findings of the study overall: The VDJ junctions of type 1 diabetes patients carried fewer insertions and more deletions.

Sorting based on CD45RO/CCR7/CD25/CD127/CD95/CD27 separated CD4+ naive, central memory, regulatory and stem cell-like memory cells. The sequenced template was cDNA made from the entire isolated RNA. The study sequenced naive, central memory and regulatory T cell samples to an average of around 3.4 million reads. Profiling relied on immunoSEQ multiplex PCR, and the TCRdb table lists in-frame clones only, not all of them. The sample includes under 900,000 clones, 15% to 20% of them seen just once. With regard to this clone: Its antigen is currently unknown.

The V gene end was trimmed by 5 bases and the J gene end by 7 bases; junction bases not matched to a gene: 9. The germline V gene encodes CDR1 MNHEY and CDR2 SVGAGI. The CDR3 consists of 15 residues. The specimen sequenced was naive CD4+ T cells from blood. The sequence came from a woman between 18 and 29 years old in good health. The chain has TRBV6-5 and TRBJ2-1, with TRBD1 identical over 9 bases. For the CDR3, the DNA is TGTGCCAGCAGTAGAACCGGGACAGGGAGGAATGAGCAGTTCTTC. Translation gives CASSRTGTGRNEQFF.